Each of the 10 T cell receptor beta chains below was sequenced from the same sample in a study of blood T cell repertoires in COVID-19. Sequenced by immunoSEQ multiplex PCR; TCRdb stores in-frame clones only, minus some. The data show a few hundred thousand clones, roughly nine tenths seen once. Material: peripheral blood. The receptors were sampled from a middle-aged man with acute or convalescent COVID-19.

The chain recombines TRBV19 with TRBJ2-7; 8 bases are a match to TRBD1. V was clipped by 5 bases and J by 4 bases; unmatched bases: 4. Germline V CDR1 and CDR2: LNHDA, SQIVND (reference sequence). The CDR3 runs to 13 residues. The CDR3 DNA is TGTGCCAGTAGTGCCAGGGGGCCTTACGAGCAGTACTTC. As protein: CASSARGPYEQYF.

The chain combines TRBV30 with TRBJ1-1; D is uncertain. CDR1 GTSNPN and CDR2 SVGIG come from the germline V gene (reference sequence). Trimming took off 3 bases at V and 4 bases at J, with 18 bases between the two ends. This CDR3 comprises 15 residues. In DNA form, the CDR3 reads TGTGCCTGGAGCCTCGAAGACCCCCGGGGCACTGAAGCTTTCTTT. Its protein is CAWSLEDPRGTEAFF. The full variable domain, rest sourced from reference TRBV30 and TRBJ1-1, is SQTIHQWPATLVQPVGSPLSLECTVEGTSNPNLYWYRQAAGRGLQLLFYSVGIGQISSEVPQNLSASRPQDRQFILSSKKLLLSDSGFYLCAWSLEDPRGTEAFFGQGTRLTVV.

This chain links TRBV5-6 with TRBJ2-2, with D perhaps TRBD1 (6 bases). The CDR3 is 15 amino acids. Trimming removed 1 base from V and 3 bases from J, with 10 bases in between. The germline V gene has CDR1 SGHDT and CDR2 YYEEEE. The DNA of the CDR3 is TGTGCCAGCAGCTTGAGAGGGGGATACACCGGGGAGCTGTTTTTT. Translating it yields CASSLRGGYTGELFF.

A single count supports this clone. The chain uses TRBV19 and TRBJ2-7; 13 nucleotides line up with TRBD2. The germline gives CDR1 LNHDA, CDR2 SQIVND (reference sequence). V lost 5 bases to trimming and J lost 2 bases; unmatched junction nucleotides: 6. This CDR3 is built from 16 residues. CDR3 sequence: CASSVGLAGAAYEQYF. In DNA, the CDR3 is TGTGCCAGTAGTGTTGGACTAGCGGGGGCCGCCTACGAGCAGTACTTC.

The V and J genes are TRBV4-1 and TRBJ2-2; 12 bases are shared with TRBD2. Trimming took 7 bases from V and 0 from J; bases not matched to a gene: 15. CDR3 length equals 20 residues. CDR1 and CDR2 from the germline V gene are MGHRA and YSYEKL. The CDR3 DNA is TGCGCCAGCACCCCCGGTAGGCTAGCGGGGGGGCAAGCGAACACCGGGGAGCTGTTTTTT. Its protein is CASTPGRLAGGQANTGELFF.

This clone was observed a handful of times. V and J are TRBV5-1 and TRBJ1-2; 9 bases fit TRBD1. After removal of 2 bases from V and 7 bases from J, the junction contained 12 bases not matched to a gene. The CDR3 sequence is 16 residues long. In germline, CDR1 is SGHRS, CDR2 YFSETQ. CDR3 nucleotides: TGCGCCAGCAGCTTTCCGGGACAGGGAGGTGCTGCTGGCTACACCTTC. Translated, it gives CASSFPGQGGAAGYTF.

This chain links TRBV2 with TRBJ1-5, with D maybe TRBD1 (5 bases). This CDR3 is 14 amino acids long. Germline V CDR1 and CDR2: SNHLY, FYNNEI. The ends were cut back, 8 bases at V and 4 bases at J, with 15 bases in the middle. The CDR3 reads CASSREAGNQPQHF. CDR3 nucleotides: TGTGCCAGCTCCAGGGAGGCCGGGAATCAGCCCCAGCATTTT.

The chain uses TRBV12-3 or TRBV12-4 and TRBJ2-1; D is possibly TRBD2 (5 bases). The CDR3 contains 12 residues. Trimming removed 6 bases from V and 8 bases from J, with 11 bases in between. The CDR3 protein is CASRYTSDEQFF. The DNA for the CDR3 is TGTGCCAGCAGATATACTAGTGATGAGCAGTTCTTC.

This clone has only a few counts. The chain is built from TRBV28 and TRBJ1-4; D remains ambiguous. V was trimmed by 2 bases and J by 7 bases, leaving 8 bases between them. CDR1 and CDR2 (germline): MDHEN, SYDVKM. The CDR3 has 13 residues. The CDR3 DNA reads as TGTGCCAGCAGTTTACGGGTGGGTGAAAAACTGTTTTTT. Translating it yields CASSLRVGEKLFF. Supplemented by reference TRBV28 and TRBJ1-4, the full variable domain reads DVKVTQSSRYLVKRTGEKVFLECVQDMDHENMFWYRQDPGLGLRLIYFSYDVKMKEKGDIPEGYSVSREKKERFSLILESASTNQTSMYLCASSLRVGEKLFFGSGTQLSVL.

V is TRBV20-1 and J is TRBJ2-3; D uncertain. The V gene lost 6 bases and the J gene lost 7 bases, with 17 bases spanning the gap. Germline V gene sequence: CDR1 DFQATT, CDR2 SNEGSKA (reference sequence). The CDR3 runs 13 residues. The CDR3 DNA is TGCAGTGCGAGTCAACCGCTCGAGTATACGCAGTATTTT. Its translation: CSASQPLEYTQYF.